These T cell receptor beta chains were read from a single sample in a study of T cells in Graves' hyperthyroidism and ophthalmopathy. A single record per CDR3 protein comes from TCRdb applying MiXCR to the multiplex PCR reads. The sample contains 550,000 to 600,000 distinct CDR3 sequences, around 14% of which appear only once. The specimen was blood. These TCRs come from a woman younger than 35 with Graves' ophthalmopathy. CDR3s include the opening cysteine and the closing phenylalanine or tryptophan. D genes are given only for firm matches. Rows give clone size only sometimes, using once, few, many, or a class for an expanded clone.

>15|TRBJ1-5|few|TRBD1|TRBV5-1
TGCGCCAGCAGCCGGGGGACAGGGGAGATTCAGCCCCAGCATTTT
CASSRGTGEIQPQHF
>14|TRBJ1-1|-|-|TRBV25-1
TGTGCCAGCAGTGCCGGACAGTTCCCCACTGAAGCTTTCTTT
CASSAGQFPTEAFF
>14|TRBJ1-1|many|TRBD1|TRBV10-3
TGTGCCATCAGGCGAACAGGGGGTTCAACTGAAGCTTTCTTT
CAIRRTGGSTEAFF
>18|TRBJ2-1|few|-|TRBV4-1
TGCGCCAGCAGCCAACCCCTGAAGGGCGATTATTCCTACAATGAGCAGTTCTTC
CASSQPLKGDYSYNEQFF
>15|TRBJ1-1|many|-|TRBV28
TGTGCCAGCAGTTTAACTCCGGACTTGAACACTGAAGCTTTCTTT
CASSLTPDLNTEAFF
>14|TRBJ2-7|few|-|TRBV6-2/TRBV6-3
TGTGCCAGCAGTTACCGGGACGGGCCCTACGAGCAGTACTTC
CASSYRDGPYEQYF
>16|TRBJ2-1|few|TRBD2|TRBV19
TGTGCCAGTAGTCTCAAGCGGGGGATCTCCTACAATGAGCAGTTCTTC
CASSLKRGISYNEQFF
>16|TRBJ1-5|few|-|TRBV7-8
TGTGCCAGCAGCTTATCTAGGGTAGGCGGCAATCAGCCCCAGCATTTT
CASSLSRVGGNQPQHF
>15|TRBJ2-7|many|TRBD1|TRBV6-1
TGTGCCAGCAGCCAACTCGGGGACAGGGGTAACGAGCAGTACTTC
CASSQLGDRGNEQYF
>17|TRBJ2-2|-|-|TRBV11-2
TGTGCCAGCAGCTTAGACGGGCCAGCCCATCCTAGCGGGGAGCTGTTTTTT
CASSLDGPAHPSGELFF
>19|TRBJ2-1|few|-|TRBV4-3
TGCGCCAGCAGCCTATCCCCGGGGTCTTTTACCTACTCCTACAATGAGCAGTTCTTC
CASSLSPGSFTYSYNEQFF
>13|TRBJ1-2|-|-|TRBV6-1
TGTGCCAGCACTGACACGCCTAACTATGGCTACACCTTC
CASTDTPNYGYTF
>16|TRBJ1-2|-|TRBD1|TRBV15
TGTGCCACCAGCAGAGATAAGGCAGGGGGCCCCAGGGGCTACACCTTC
CATSRDKAGGPRGYTF
>15|TRBJ2-1|-|TRBD2|TRBV20-1
TGCAGTGCTAGGGAGCCGGGACTAGCTCTCAATGAGCAGTTCTTC
CSAREPGLALNEQFF
>16|TRBJ2-3|-|TRBD1|TRBV19
TGTGCCAGTAGTATCAGGACAGGGGTAATCACAGATACGCAGTATTTT
CASSIRTGVITDTQYF
>13|TRBJ2-3|many|-|TRBV28
TGTGCCAGCGGCGAGCCAGGCACAGATACGCAGTATTTT
CASGEPGTDTQYF
>17|TRBJ2-1|many|TRBD2|TRBV20-1
TGCAGTGCCCTAGGGGTACCTTGGACTAGCGCCTACAATGAGCAGTTCTTC
CSALGVPWTSAYNEQFF
>15|TRBJ2-1|-|TRBD1|TRBV5-6
TGTGCCAGCATCAGAACAGGGGGCCCTGACAATGAGCAGTTCTTC
CASIRTGGPDNEQFF
>13|TRBJ2-1|many|-|TRBV3-1
TGTGCCAGCAGCCAAGGGGCCGTGAATGAGCAGTTCTTC
CASSQGAVNEQFF